This T cell receptor (beta chain) is drawn from a study of blood T cell repertoires in COVID-19. The wider study: Some COVID-19 samples were acute and others convalescent; all came from the United States, Italy and Spain.

In Seattle, patients joined the study during active infection and were tracked longitudinally. This clone was detected a few times. Authors' analysis steps: Quantification of nucleated cells was approximated via reference gene primer amplification. Here immunoSEQ multiplex PCR was the method, and the copy in TCRdb shows in-frame clones only, minus some. The V and J calls and clone size come from that table; D and trimming were worked out from the DNA. The table has about 150,000 clones, 83% seen once. The ends were cut back, 6 bases at V and 1 base at J, with 10 bases in the middle. The CDR3 extends over 14 amino acids. Germline V gives CDR1 SGHDN, CDR2 FVKESK.

The source of this sequence is a woman in her sixties or seventies with COVID-19, enrolled during active disease. The chain uses TRBV14 and TRBJ1-3; no reliable D call. The specimen was peripheral blood. CDR3 residues: CASRLAGSGNTIYF. Written as DNA, the CDR3 is TGTGCCAGCAGACTTGCGGGTTCTGGAAACACCATATATTTT.